Below are 17 T cell receptor beta chains sequenced from a single sample in a study of patients and donors after allogeneic stem cell transplantation. TCRdb reanalysed the RT-PCR reads using MiXCR and keeps one entry per CDR3 protein. The sample has roughly 940,000 distinct CDR3 sequences, 18% seen once. Input material: blood, either unsorted or a sorted T cell fraction (not recorded which). The receptors shown here come from a human donor who was either an allogeneic HSCT recipient or a stem cell or donor lymphocyte infusion donor (not recorded which). It is not recorded whose cells these are; they may come from a transplant donor.

This chain uses TRBV5-1 with TRBJ2-5; TRBD1 or TRBD2 may be the D gene (5 bases each). Germline V gives CDR1 SGHRS, CDR2 YFSETQ. V gave up 3 bases and J gave up 5 bases, with 14 bases separating them. CDR3 length: 14 residues. CDR3 amino acids: CASSYRDLGETQYF. CDR3 DNA sequence: TGCGCCAGCAGCTACCGGGACCTTGGGGAGACCCAGTACTTC.

The genes are TRBV28 and TRBJ2-1, with 7 bases matching TRBD1. V shed 5 bases and J 8 bases; nucleotides not matched to a gene: 6. Per the germline V gene, CDR1 is MDHEN and CDR2 is SYDVKM. The CDR3 covers 13 residues. CDR3 in amino acids: CASSPIQGYEQFF. The DNA for the CDR3 is TGTGCCAGCAGTCCGATACAGGGGTATGAGCAGTTCTTC. The whole variable domain, remainder taken from reference TRBV28 and TRBJ2-1, is DVKVTQSSRYLVKRTGEKVFLECVQDMDHENMFWYRQDPGLGLRLIYFSYDVKMKEKGDIPEGYSVSREKKERFSLILESASTNQTSMYLCASSPIQGYEQFFGPGTRLTVL.

The sample holds a few counts of this clonotype. CDR3 sequence: CASSLVTGSGANVLTF. The CDR3 nucleotides are TGCGCCAGCAGCTTGGTAACAGGGTCTGGGGCCAACGTCCTGACTTTC. J is TRBJ2-6 and V is TRBV5-1, with D maybe TRBD1 (6 bases). Germline CDR1 and CDR2: SGHRS and YFSETQ. The CDR3 covers 16 residues. V shed 0 bases and J shed 1 base, with 8 bases lying between them.

The sample holds many counts of this clonotype. The rearrangement joins TRBV7-9 to TRBJ2-2, with D unresolved. Per the germline V gene, CDR1 is SEHNR and CDR2 is FQNEAQ (reference sequence). V gave up 5 bases and J gave up 1 base, with 5 bases separating them. This CDR3 has 13 amino acids. CDR3: CASSPQNTGELFF. CDR3 DNA sequence: TGTGCCAGCAGCCCACAGAACACCGGGGAGCTGTTTTTT.

The CDR3 loop is CSVVSNRDSNYEQYF. CDR3 bases: TGCAGCGTTGTCTCTAACCGGGACTCCAACTACGAGCAGTACTTC. The chain employs TRBV29-1 and TRBJ2-7; TRBD2 is a possible D gene (6 bases). The CDR3 sequence is 15 residues long. V was trimmed by 4 bases and J by 3 bases, leaving 19 bases between them. CDR1 and CDR2 (germline): SQVTM, ANQGSEA.

This clonotype was seen a handful of times. The chain couples TRBV6-1 to TRBJ1-5; TRBD1 matches at 9 bases. Germline V gives CDR1 MNHNS, CDR2 SASEGT. V lost 5 bases and J lost 3; bases outside the gene matches: 5. The length of the CDR3 is 15 residues. The CDR3 region is CASSRGTGINQPQHF. CDR3 nucleotide sequence: TGTGCCAGCAGTCGAGGGACAGGGATCAATCAGCCCCAGCATTTT.

This clonotype was counted between two and nine times. V and J are TRBV12-3 or TRBV12-4 and TRBJ2-7, with no clear D. This CDR3 comprises 13 residues. Trimming cost V 8 bases and J 3 bases, with 14 bases left between them. CDR3 nucleotides: TGTGCCAGCGGGTCGGGCCGGAACTACGAGCAGTACTTC. Translated, it gives CASGSGRNYEQYF.

This chain connects TRBV29-1 to TRBJ2-7; D is perhaps TRBD2 (6 bases). The CDR3 has 15 amino acids. The germline V and J ends were trimmed by 2 bases and 6 bases, with 20 bases remaining between them. Germline V CDR1 and CDR2: SQVTM, ANQGSEA. CDR3: CSVESRGGTAREQYF. The CDR3 DNA sequence: TGCAGCGTTGAAAGTCGGGGCGGGACGGCGCGCGAGCAGTACTTC.

This clonotype was seen a few times. This rearrangement joins TRBV5-4 to TRBJ2-7; 7 bases agree with TRBD2. Germline loops: CDR1 SGHNT, CDR2 YYREEE (reference sequence). V was clipped by 4 bases and J by 7 bases; unmatched bases: 2. The CDR3 consists of 11 residues. The CDR3 DNA is TGTGCCAGCAGCCGGGGGGAGGAGCAGTACTTC. Translation gives CASSRGEEQYF. Looking up the rest from reference TRBV5-4 and TRBJ2-7 gives the full variable domain: ETGVTQSPTHLIKTRGQQVTLRCSSQSGHNTVSWYQQALGQGPQFIFQYYREEENGRGNFPPRFSGLQFPNYSSELNVNALELDDSALYLCASSRGEEQYFGPGTRLTVT.

The CDR3 loop reads CASRHYNEQFF. The CDR3 coding sequence is TGTGCCAGCAGACACTACAATGAGCAGTTCTTC. This chain joins TRBV6-6 and TRBJ2-1, with D unclear. V lost 6 bases and J 3 bases, leaving 3 bases between the germline ends. Germline CDR1 reads MNHNY; CDR2 reads SVGAGI (reference sequence). The CDR3 contains 11 residues.

The rearrangement uses TRBV20-1 and TRBJ2-1; 10 nucleotides agree with TRBD2. CDR1 is DFQATT and CDR2 is SNEGSKA in the germline V gene (reference sequence). The CDR3 spans 14 residues. Trimming at V came to 3 bases and at J to 15 bases, leaving 14 bases not matched to a gene. CDR3 loop: CSARPSSGSPRAFF. In nucleotides, the CDR3 is TGCAGTGCTAGGCCCTCTAGCGGGAGTCCCCGGGCGTTCTTC.

V is TRBV7-9 and J is TRBJ1-1; D ambiguous. This CDR3 contains 10 residues. Germline V gene data show CDR1 as SEHNR and CDR2 as FQNEAQ (reference sequence). Deletions cut 3 bases from V and 11 bases from J, with 7 bases between. The CDR3 is CASSFLDAFF. The CDR3 DNA sequence: TGTGCCAGCAGCTTTCTTGATGCTTTCTTT.

V usage is TRBV5-1 and J usage is TRBJ1-4; possibly TRBD1 for D (6 bases). V lost 0 bases to trimming and J lost 8 bases, with 11 bases between them. Per germline, CDR1 SGHRS and CDR2 YFSETQ. The CDR3 runs 14 residues. CDR3 loop: CASSLEQGREKLFF. CDR3 nucleotide sequence: TGCGCCAGCAGCTTGGAGCAGGGGAGGGAAAAACTGTTTTTT.

This chain uses TRBV20-1 with TRBJ1-5; weak D call: TRBD1 (5 bases). In germline, CDR1 is DFQATT, CDR2 SNEGSKA (reference sequence). The CDR3 has 13 amino acids. Trimming took 1 base from V and 7 from J, leaving 11 bases between them. The CDR3 loop reads CSARVQGAQPQHF. The CDR3 DNA reads as TGCAGTGCTAGAGTGCAGGGTGCGCAGCCCCAGCATTTT.

This clonotype showed up just a few times. This rearrangement joins TRBV7-9 to TRBJ1-2, with no clear D. Looked up from germline, CDR1 is SEHNR and CDR2 is FQNEAQ (reference sequence). V was shortened by 1 base and J by 0 bases, with 6 bases between the two germline ends. The CDR3 is 14 residues long. The CDR3 coding sequence is TGTGCCAGCAGCTTAGACGGCACTAACTATGGCTACACCTTC. This codes for CASSLDGTNYGYTF.

This clonotype came up a few times. The chain links TRBV4-2 to TRBJ1-2; D gene uncertain. Germline V gives CDR1 LGHNA, CDR2 YNFKEQ. Trimming cost V 1 base and J 5 bases, with 17 bases left between them. This CDR3 has 16 amino acids. The CDR3 spells CASSQGLTELDYGYTF. DNA for the CDR3: TGTGCCAGCAGCCAAGGTTTAACAGAGTTGGATTATGGCTACACCTTC.

This clonotype was found a few times. This chain connects TRBV5-5 to TRBJ2-2; a possible D gene is TRBD2 (7 bases). The V gene lost 3 bases and the J gene lost 4 bases, with 13 bases spanning the gap. This CDR3 spans 15 amino acids. CDR1 SGHKS and CDR2 YYEKEE come from the germline V gene (reference sequence). The CDR3 reads CASSSTGGGTGELFF. CDR3 sequence (DNA): TGTGCCAGCAGCTCGACGGGGGGCGGCACCGGGGAGCTGTTTTTT.